The 32 T cell receptor beta chains below come from one sample, sequenced in a study of T-cell reconstitution after alpha-beta-depleted transplantation in children. The TCRbeta library incorporated unique molecular identifiers. TCRdb reprocessed the PCR reads via MiXCR and lists one record per CDR3 protein. The sample has more than 200,000 distinct CDR3 sequences, approximately 9.8% seen once; the top ten hold roughly 5.1%. Sequencing was performed on PBMCs from the stem cell graft donor, taken from the stem cell graft. The receptors originated from a human donor who donated a stem cell graft to a child with SCID.

This clonotype was seen repeatedly, ten times or more. This sequence joins TRBV5-1 and TRBJ2-5; weak D call: TRBD2 (6 bases). This CDR3 is 13 amino acids long. Trimming took off 1 base at V and 5 bases at J, with 9 bases between the two ends. The germline CDR1 and CDR2 sequences are SGHRS and YFSETQ. The CDR3 bases are TGCGCCAGCAGCTTGAGCAGCGGGGAGACCCAGTACTTC. Translation: CASSLSSGETQYF.

This clonotype was found a few times. The J gene is TRBJ1-6, the V gene TRBV12-3 or TRBV12-4, with TRBD1 matching 10 bases. Losses at the gene ends were 5 bases for V and 9 bases for J; bases not matched to a gene: 10. CDR3 length: 16 amino acids. In DNA, the CDR3 is TGTGCCAGCAGTGCGTTGACAGGGGGCGCGGGTTCACCCCTCCACTTT. It specifies CASSALTGGAGSPLHF.

This clonotype occurred a few times. J is TRBJ1-5 and V is TRBV12-3 or TRBV12-4; D is possibly TRBD1 (5 bases). V shed 0 bases and J shed 6 bases, with 12 bases lying between them. The CDR3 spans 15 residues. The CDR3 bases are TGTGCCAGCAGTTTAGCCACCAGGGTAACTCAGCCCCAGCATTTT. It encodes CASSLATRVTQPQHF.

This clonotype was seen at least ten times. The J gene is TRBJ1-1, the V gene TRBV5-1; TRBD1 is a possible D gene (5 bases). This CDR3 contains 15 residues. Trimming cost V 3 bases and J 1 base, with 13 bases left between them. Germline V gene sequence: CDR1 SGHRS, CDR2 YFSETQ. The CDR3: CASSSAGAENTEAFF. The CDR3 DNA reads TGCGCCAGCAGCTCGGCCGGGGCCGAGAACACTGAAGCTTTCTTT.

This clonotype was seen many times. The chain couples TRBV20-1 to TRBJ1-1; 8 positions agree with TRBD1. Germline CDR1 is DFQATT and CDR2 is SNEGSKA (reference sequence). Unmatched junction bases numbered 3, after V lost 2 bases and J lost 4 bases. This CDR3 has 13 residues. The CDR3 sequence is CSARQGASTEAFF. CDR3 coding DNA: TGCAGTGCTAGACAGGGGGCGAGCACTGAAGCTTTCTTT.

This clonotype has ten or more counts. The J gene is TRBJ1-2, the V gene TRBV4-1; no clear D gene. Trimming left V 3 bases short and J 2 bases short, with 16 bases between. CDR1 is MGHRA, CDR2 YSYEKL, per germline. CDR3 length equals 16 residues. In nucleotides, the CDR3 is TGCGCCAGCAGCCACTTTCCGCGGGGATTGAACTATGGCTACACCTTC. This translates into CASSHFPRGLNYGYTF.

To note about this clonotype: Possible read error: a much larger clone is one base away. This chain connects TRBV28 to TRBJ2-1; 9 bases match TRBD2. J gave up 5 bases and V 10 bases, and 9 bases lay outside the gene matches. The germline V gene encodes CDR1 MDHEN and CDR2 SYDVKM. The CDR3 covers 14 residues. This chain's CDR3 is CAITETSGNNEQFF. Written as DNA, the CDR3 is TGTGCCATCACTGAGACTAGCGGAAACAATGAGCAGTTCTTC.

This clonotype was recorded at least ten times. V gene TRBV5-1 combines with J gene TRBJ1-1; 7 bases align to TRBD1. After removal of 4 bases from V and 1 base from J, the junction contained 10 bases not matched to a gene. Germline lookup yields CDR1 SGHRS and CDR2 YFSETQ. CDR3 length: 16 amino acids. Here the CDR3 reads CASSKTTGAPNTEAFF. The CDR3 DNA sequence: TGCGCCAGCAGCAAAACTACAGGGGCGCCGAACACTGAAGCTTTCTTT.

This clonotype was observed a handful of times. The CDR3 DNA reads as TGTGCCAGCAGCTTAAGGGGTGGAGAAAGGGGATCCTACAATGAGCAGTTCTTC. As protein: CASSLRGGERGSYNEQFF. The chain is built from TRBV11-2 and TRBJ2-1; tentative D call: TRBD1 (5 bases). In germline, CDR1 is SGHAT, CDR2 FQNNGV. The CDR3 consists of 18 residues. With 2 bases removed from V and 1 base from J, the gap between germline ends came to 18 bases.

The chain joins TRBV10-3 to TRBJ1-2; D is unclear. Trimming left V 5 bases short and J 8 bases short, with 18 bases between. Germline V gene sequence: CDR1 ENHRY, CDR2 SYGVKD. The CDR3 has 14 residues. The CDR3, as DNA: TGTGCCATCAGTCCGGTCCTCTCGGGAGAAGGCTACACCTTC. Residues: CAISPVLSGEGYTF.

The chain links TRBV3-1 to TRBJ2-7; no firm D call. V was shortened by 3 bases and J by 0 bases, with 3 bases between the two germline ends. The CDR3 extends over 12 amino acids. In germline, CDR1 is LGHDT, CDR2 YNNKEL (reference sequence). CDR3 residues: CASSHTSYEQYF. The CDR3 DNA follows: TGTGCCAGCAGCCACACCTCCTACGAGCAGTACTTC.

Notes on this clonotype: A read error may be the cause here, since a much bigger clone is one base away. This chain joins TRBV7-3 and TRBJ2-3, with D uncertain. The J call may not be correct, given that the DNA end is closer to TRBJ1-5. The V gene's germline CDR1 is SGHTA and CDR2 FQGTGA. The length of the CDR3 is 13 residues. The CDR3 DNA is TGTGCCAGCAGCTATTATTACACAGATACGCAGCATTTT. It is translated as CASSYYYTDTQHF.

This clonotype was seen many times. The chain uses TRBV2 and TRBJ1-1; no definite D call. Looked up from germline, CDR1 is SNHLY and CDR2 is FYNNEI. CDR3 size: 13 residues. The V end was cut by 7 bases, the J end by 1 base, with 10 bases between. As DNA, the CDR3 is TGTGCCAGCATATGGGAAACGAACACTGAAGCTTTCTTT. It specifies CASIWETNTEAFF.

This clonotype was seen at least ten times. The chain employs TRBV7-9 and TRBJ2-3; 8 positions match TRBD1. J was trimmed by 0 bases and V by 1 base; bases with no gene match: 0. The germline V gene has CDR1 SEHNR and CDR2 FQNEAQ (reference sequence). The CDR3 runs 15 residues. The DNA for the CDR3 is TGTGCCAGCAGCTTAGGGGACAGGAGCACAGATACGCAGTATTTT. Its translation is CASSLGDRSTDTQYF.

This clonotype was seen ten or more times. The chain recombines TRBV5-6 with TRBJ1-1; D ambiguous. This CDR3 spans 17 amino acids. With 4 bases removed from V and 0 bases from J, the gap between germline ends came to 19 bases. The germline V gene has CDR1 SGHDT and CDR2 YYEEEE. The DNA for the CDR3 is TGTGCCAGCAGCCCAGGTGGATCGGCTTATATGAACACTGAAGCTTTCTTT. Encoded protein: CASSPGGSAYMNTEAFF.

The chain uses TRBV18 and TRBJ2-5; D is unresolved. Germline CDR1 KGHSH, CDR2 LQKENI. V was trimmed by 2 bases and J by 3 bases, leaving 13 bases between them. This CDR3 region has 15 residues. The DNA for the CDR3 is TGTGCCAGCTCACCATTCGGACGTATCGAAGAGACCCAGTACTTC. Translation: CASSPFGRIEETQYF.

The chain recombines TRBV6-5 with TRBJ2-5; the match to TRBD2 covers 9 bases. V lost 0 bases to trimming and J lost 2 bases; unmatched junction nucleotides: 7. The CDR3 contains 17 residues. Germline V CDR1 and CDR2: MNHEY, SVGAGI. CDR3: CASSYSLIAGVQETQYF. The CDR3 nucleotides read TGTGCCAGCAGTTACTCGTTAATAGCGGGGGTGCAAGAGACCCAGTACTTC.

In its sample, this clonotype was seen many times. The chain joins TRBV6-1 to TRBJ1-3; tentatively, D is TRBD1 (6 bases). This CDR3 is built from 16 residues. Trimming stripped 8 bases from V and 1 base from J, with 18 bases between. CDR1 and CDR2 from the germline V gene are MNHNS and SASEGT. The CDR3 nucleotides are TGTGCCAGCGGTAGGGGGGGAACCCTTTCTGGAAACACCATATATTTT. Amino acid sequence: CASGRGGTLSGNTIYF.

This clonotype was found many times. V gene TRBV4-3 combines with J gene TRBJ1-4, with D perhaps TRBD1 (6 bases). CDR1 LGHNA and CDR2 YSLEER come from the germline V gene. Trimming took 1 base from V and 10 from J, leaving 10 bases between them. The CDR3 is made up of 13 amino acids. The CDR3 is CASSQGTDSKLFF. In DNA, the CDR3 is TGCGCCAGCAGCCAAGGGACAGATTCAAAACTGTTTTTT.

This clonotype was recorded at least ten times. J is TRBJ2-7 and V is TRBV5-1, with D uncertain. V lost 0 bases, J lost 7 bases, and 14 bases lay in between. CDR3 size: 14 residues. Germline V lookup: CDR1 SGHRS, CDR2 YFSETQ. CDR3 sequence: CASSLATGYQEQYF. CDR3 sequence (DNA): TGCGCCAGCAGCTTGGCCACTGGGTATCAGGAGCAGTACTTC.

The genes are TRBV5-1 and TRBJ2-3; D is uncertain. CDR3 length: 14 residues. Per germline, CDR1 SGHRS and CDR2 YFSETQ. V lost 2 bases and J 6 bases, leaving 13 bases between the germline ends. CDR3 region: CASSFNPSTDTQYF. Written as DNA, the CDR3 is TGCGCCAGCAGCTTCAACCCGTCAACGGATACGCAGTATTTT.

This clonotype was seen repeatedly, ten times or more. V gene TRBV6-5 combines with J gene TRBJ2-2; 7 nucleotides agree with TRBD1. J lost 0 bases, V lost 2 bases, and 6 bases had no gene match. CDR3 length: 17 residues. Germline CDR1 MNHEY, CDR2 SVGAGI. CDR3 protein: CASSYNRQGSNTGELFF. CDR3 coding DNA: TGTGCCAGCAGTTACAATCGACAGGGATCGAACACCGGGGAGCTGTTTTTT.

This clonotype has ten or more counts. V is TRBV5-1 and J is TRBJ1-1; 8 bases agree with TRBD1. The CDR3 runs 12 residues. The V segment lost 4 bases and the J segment 8 bases; nucleotides outside the gene matches: 4. Germline CDR1 reads SGHRS; CDR2 reads YFSETQ. The CDR3 sequence: CASSLDRGEAFF. The CDR3 DNA is TGCGCCAGCAGCCTTGACAGGGGAGAAGCTTTCTTT. Full variable domain (rest looked up from reference TRBV5-1 and TRBJ1-1): KAGVTQTPRYLIKTRGQQVTLSCSPISGHRSVSWYQQTPGQGLQFLFEYFSETQRNKGNFPGRFSGRQFSNSRSEMNVSTLELGDSALYLCASSLDRGEAFFGQGTRLTVV.

This clonotype was detected ten times or more. The J gene is TRBJ2-6, the V gene TRBV7-9; D gene unclear. The length of the CDR3 is 17 residues. CDR1 SEHNR and CDR2 FQNEAQ come from the germline V gene (reference sequence). V lost 0 bases and J 2 bases, leaving 11 bases between the germline ends. CDR3 region: CASSLALPLTGANVLTF. The CDR3, as DNA: TGTGCCAGCAGCTTAGCCCTACCCCTGACTGGGGCCAACGTCCTGACTTTC.

This clonotype came up many times. V and J are TRBV5-1 and TRBJ1-4, with 7 bases matching TRBD1. The CDR3 runs 15 residues. V was clipped by 4 bases and J by 2 bases; unmatched bases: 5. Germline V gene sequence: CDR1 SGHRS, CDR2 YFSETQ. The CDR3 spells CASSVTGTTNEKLFF. As DNA, the CDR3 is TGCGCCAGCAGCGTGACAGGGACGACTAATGAAAAACTGTTTTTT. The whole variable domain, filled in from reference TRBV5-1 and TRBJ1-4, reads KAGVTQTPRYLIKTRGQQVTLSCSPISGHRSVSWYQQTPGQGLQFLFEYFSETQRNKGNFPGRFSGRQFSNSRSEMNVSTLELGDSALYLCASSVTGTTNEKLFFGSGTQLSVL.

In this sample, this clonotype is medium-sized. The gene calls are TRBV2 and TRBJ2-3; D gene ambiguous. Per germline, CDR1 SNHLY and CDR2 FYNNEI. Trimming left V 1 base short and J 1 base short, with 12 bases between. CDR3 size: 16 residues. In DNA, the CDR3 is TGTGCCAGCAGTGAAGGGTGGAATGTGGGCACAGATACGCAGTATTTT. It specifies CASSEGWNVGTDTQYF.

This clonotype occurred many times. The chain has TRBV5-1 and TRBJ2-1; tentatively, D is TRBD1 or TRBD2 (5 bases each). From germline, CDR1 is SGHRS and CDR2 YFSETQ. Between the trimmed V and J ends, which lost 4 bases and 8 bases, there was a span of 16 bases. This CDR3 spans 14 amino acids. The CDR3 DNA reads as TGCGCCAGCAGCCTGGGGACCTACCTCGATGAGCAGTTCTTC. Translated: CASSLGTYLDEQFF.

At least ten counts were recorded for this clonotype. The chain carries TRBV2 and TRBJ2-3; 8 bases align to TRBD2. This CDR3 contains 17 residues. In germline, CDR1 is SNHLY, CDR2 FYNNEI. V gave up 5 bases and J gave up 0 bases; unmatched junction bases: 10. CDR3 sequence: CASSLELAGSSTDTQYF. CDR3 nucleotide sequence: TGTGCCAGCAGTCTCGAGTTAGCGGGGTCTAGCACAGATACGCAGTATTTT.

This rearrangement joins TRBV12-3 or TRBV12-4 to TRBJ2-1, with TRBD2 matching 14 bases. The CDR3 consists of 15 residues. After removal of 6 bases from V and 10 bases from J, the junction contained 8 bases not matched to a gene. In nucleotides, the CDR3 is TGTGCCAGCAGCCCCGGGACTAGCGGGGGACCCGAGCAGTTCTTC. It yields the protein CASSPGTSGGPEQFF.

This clonotype has ten or more counts. The rearrangement uses TRBV20-1 and TRBJ1-4, with D unresolved. This CDR3 comprises 15 residues. The V end lost 1 base, the J end lost 0 bases, and 9 bases lay between the germline ends. Per the germline V gene, CDR1 is DFQATT and CDR2 is SNEGSKA (reference sequence). The CDR3 DNA follows: TGCAGTGCTAGAGGCGGCCGATCAACTAATGAAAAACTGTTTTTT. This translates into CSARGGRSTNEKLFF.

This clonotype was seen many times. J is TRBJ2-2 and V is TRBV5-1; 7 positions match TRBD1. There are 16 residues in the CDR3. In germline, CDR1 is SGHRS, CDR2 YFSETQ. V was pared by 0 bases and J by 2 bases, with 4 bases of the junction left unmatched. CDR3 nucleotides: TGCGCCAGCAGCTTGGCGGGACAGATAAACACCGGGGAGCTGTTTTTT. This translates into CASSLAGQINTGELFF.

This clonotype occurred many times. This chain uses TRBV5-1 with TRBJ1-1; D not certain. CDR3 length equals 17 residues. Germline V gives CDR1 SGHRS, CDR2 YFSETQ. Trimming cost V 4 bases and J 1 base, with 20 bases left between them. The CDR3 coding sequence is TGCGCCAGCAGCCGCGGAAGGTCTGTTACGTCGAACACTGAAGCTTTCTTT. Protein: CASSRGRSVTSNTEAFF.